The 12 T cell receptor beta chains listed next were all sequenced from one sample in a study of blood T cell repertoires in COVID-19 (TCRdb year 2020). Library prep was done by the immunoSEQ multiplex PCR assay. Imported from immuneACCESS, the table was reduced by TCRdb to in-frame sequences with V and J called. These copies leave out some clones; in studies compared against another copy, an unresolved V gene accounts for under half, and the cause of the remainder is not known. Across this sample there are some 400,000 clones, with more than 75% seen only once. Roughly 2.1% of the sample goes to the ten largest clones. The sequenced sample consisted of peripheral blood. Receptors were obtained from a woman aged 55-69 years with COVID-19, enrolled during active disease.

CDR3 residues: CASSLYYEQYF. Written as DNA, the CDR3 is TGTGCCAGCAGCCTATACTACGAGCAGTACTTC. V is TRBV28 and J is TRBJ2-7, with unresolved D. This CDR3 has 11 residues. Trimming left V 6 bases short and J 3 bases short, with 6 bases between. CDR1 is MDHEN, CDR2 SYDVKM, per germline.

The gene calls are TRBV5-1 and TRBJ2-3; 7 bases map to TRBD2. The V segment lost 0 bases and the J segment 0 bases; nucleotides outside the gene matches: 4. Germline V CDR1 and CDR2: SGHRS, YFSETQ. The length of the CDR3 is 16 residues. CDR3 region: CASSLAGAGSTDTQYF. For the CDR3, the DNA is TGCGCCAGCAGCTTGGCCGGAGCGGGAAGCACAGATACGCAGTATTTT.

CDR3 amino acids: CASSLLGSETQYF. The CDR3 nucleotides are TGCGCCAGCAGCTTGCTGGGGAGCGAGACCCAGTACTTC. The rearrangement links TRBV5-1 to TRBJ2-5, with D possibly matching TRBD2 (5 bases). Germline V gene data show CDR1 as SGHRS and CDR2 as YFSETQ. CDR3 length: 13 amino acids. Trimming took 1 base from V and 5 from J, leaving 9 bases between them.

The gene calls are TRBV9 and TRBJ2-2; TRBD1 might be the D (5 bases). The germline CDR1 and CDR2 sequences are SGDLS and YYNGEE. This CDR3 has 15 amino acids. Trimming shortened V by 2 bases and J by 1 base, and 9 bases separated the two germline ends. The CDR3 coding sequence is TGTGCCAGCAGCGTCGAACAGGAGAACACCGGGGAGCTGTTTTTT. It translates to CASSVEQENTGELFF.

The V gene is TRBV18, the J gene TRBJ1-2, with D tentatively TRBD1 (5 bases). V was clipped by 6 bases and J by 3 bases, with 11 bases between them. The germline CDR1 and CDR2 sequences are KGHSH and LQKENI. The CDR3 spans 13 residues. CDR3 protein: CASSTTGHYGYTF. Here the CDR3 DNA reads TGTGCCAGCTCCACCACAGGCCACTATGGCTACACCTTC.

This chain links TRBV5-1 with TRBJ2-5, with a possible D match to TRBD2 (5 bases). There are 15 residues in the CDR3. Trimming stripped 0 bases from V and 0 bases from J, with 9 bases between. Germline V lookup: CDR1 SGHRS, CDR2 YFSETQ. The CDR3 DNA reads as TGCGCCAGCAGCTTGGTGGCGGACTACCAAGAGACCCAGTACTTC. Its translation is CASSLVADYQETQYF.

The J gene is TRBJ2-3, the V gene TRBV2, with TRBD1 identical over 8 bases. The CDR3 has 14 amino acids. From germline, CDR1 is SNHLY and CDR2 FYNNEI. V gave up 11 bases and J gave up 0 bases; unmatched junction bases: 7. CDR3 sequence (DNA): TGTGCCGGCCGACAGGGGACTAGCACAGATACGCAGTATTTT. Its protein is CAGRQGTSTDTQYF.

The chain recombines TRBV5-5 with TRBJ2-5; 7 nucleotides match TRBD2. Germline values: CDR1 SGHKS, CDR2 YYEKEE (reference sequence). Unmatched junction bases numbered 7, after V lost 0 bases and J lost 5 bases. This CDR3 has 15 residues. CDR3 sequence reads: CASSLGAGVWETQYF. Written as DNA, the CDR3 is TGTGCCAGCAGCTTGGGGGCGGGGGTCTGGGAGACCCAGTACTTC.

The rearrangement links TRBV12-3 or TRBV12-4 to TRBJ1-4; 8 nucleotides align to TRBD1. Trimming took 8 bases from V and 4 from J; bases not matched to a gene: 3. The CDR3 is 13 amino acids. CDR3 nucleotide sequence: TGTGCCAGCCAGACAGGGGTTAATGAAAAACTGTTTTTT. Translation gives CASQTGVNEKLFF.

The chain is built from TRBV7-7 and TRBJ2-1; 9 bases are a match to TRBD2. J gave up 3 bases and V 5 bases, and 5 bases lay outside the gene matches. This CDR3 contains 15 residues. The V gene's germline CDR1 is SSHAT and CDR2 FNYEAQ (reference sequence). The CDR3 loop is CASSPGTSNYNEQFF. The CDR3 DNA is TGTGCCAGCAGCCCCGGGACTAGCAACTACAATGAGCAGTTCTTC. The full variable domain, its missing parts supplied by reference TRBV7-7 and TRBJ2-1, is GAGVSQSPRYKVTKRGQDVTLRCDPISSHATLYWYQQALGQGPEFLTYFNYEAQPDKSGLPSDRFSAERPEGSISTLTIQRTEQRDSAMYRCASSPGTSNYNEQFFGPGTRLTVL.

V and J are TRBV2 and TRBJ2-1; D is possibly TRBD2 (6 bases). The germline V gene encodes CDR1 SNHLY and CDR2 FYNNEI. CDR3 length: 16 residues. V lost 5 bases, J lost 0 bases, and 14 bases lay in between. The CDR3 region has the DNA TGTGCCAGCAGTTTTGGCGGGAAAAGCTCCTACAATGAGCAGTTCTTC. Amino acid sequence: CASSFGGKSSYNEQFF.

This clone was observed a single time. The V and J genes are TRBV2 and TRBJ2-3, with TRBD1 matching over 8 bases. Germline CDR1 SNHLY, CDR2 FYNNEI. The J segment lost 0 bases and the V segment lost 6 bases, leaving 2 bases of the junction unmatched. There are 14 residues in the CDR3. CDR3 in DNA: TGTGCCAGCAGGGGACAGGTCAGCACAGATACGCAGTATTTT. Protein sequence: CASRGQVSTDTQYF.